This T cell receptor (beta chain) was captured in a study of T cell responses to AZD1222 COVID-19 vaccine. Study observations and caveats: Clonal diversity may have been underestimated, and the donors were mostly white British, with more females than males. Only a handful of people who got AZD1222 tested seropositive at baseline.

Points on this clone: Its antigen remains unidentified.

Sequencing was performed with immunoSEQ multiplex PCR; in TCRdb, only in-frame clones are kept and a portion is missing. The table shows 150,000 or so clones, with roughly nine tenths occurring only once. Deletions cut 5 bases from V and 7 bases from J, with 17 bases between. In germline, CDR1 is MNHEY, CDR2 SMNVEV (reference sequence). This CDR3 has 14 residues. Here the sequenced sample was peripheral blood, taken 28 days after the second AZD1222 dose. The clonotype was recovered from an adult who received the AZD1222 COVID-19 vaccine. The chain couples TRBV27 to TRBJ2-5, with D perhaps assigned TRBD1 or TRBD2 (5 bases each). The CDR3 reads CASSAGTAQRTQYF. The CDR3 coding sequence is TGTGCCAGCAGTGCTGGGACCGCCCAGAGGACCCAGTACTTC.